Below are 32 T cell receptor beta chains sequenced from a single sample in a study of human T cells and chemical hapten exposure. TCRdb re-analysed the RACE reads in MiXCR, keeping a single row per CDR3 protein. Among roughly 40,000 distinct CDR3 sequences, roughly 12% were seen once, and the ten largest hold 2.3%. Indicated time point: patch test 3, about 24 weeks after DPC sensitization. Treatment in this sample: therapeutic diphenylcyclopropenone sensitization with weekly scalp DPC. From whole blood left unfractionated, total RNA was extracted. Here the sequenced sample was whole blood, taken in connection with sensitization to the hapten diphenylcyclopropenone (DPC). The receptors stem from a woman between 35 and 50 years old with alopecia areata. Some clones in this sample may be carry-over from other donors' samples.

The chain carries TRBV24-1 and TRBJ2-1, with D possibly matching TRBD1 (5 bases). The length of the CDR3 is 13 residues. CDR1 KGHDR and CDR2 SFDVKD come from the germline V gene. Between the trimmed V and J ends, which lost 7 bases and 4 bases, there was a span of 10 bases. The CDR3: CATSPDSYNEQFF. Here the CDR3 DNA reads TGTGCCACCAGCCCCGACAGTTACAATGAGCAGTTCTTC.

This chain uses TRBV7-6 with TRBJ1-5; 9 bases line up with TRBD1. CDR1 is SGHVS and CDR2 is FNYEAQ in the germline V gene. V was clipped by 5 bases and J by 2 bases; unmatched bases: 7. This CDR3 spans 16 amino acids. CDR3: CASSPAGQGGNQPQHF. DNA of the CDR3: TGTGCCAGCAGCCCCGCGGGACAGGGAGGCAATCAGCCCCAGCATTTT.

Of note for this clonotype: One end of the junction is discordant with germline, which a read error may explain. The J gene is TRBJ1-1, the V gene TRBV10-3; 7 nucleotides line up with TRBD1. The CDR3 consists of 13 residues. Germline CDR1 and CDR2: ENHRY and SYGVKD. The CDR3 protein is CAIRAGQNNEAFF. The CDR3 DNA is TGTGCCATCAGGGCGGGACAGAACAATGAAGCTTTCTTT.

This clonotype has more than one count but fewer than ten. The chain links TRBV5-1 to TRBJ2-7; TRBD1 is a possible D gene (6 bases). The CDR3 covers 14 residues. The germline gives CDR1 SGHRS, CDR2 YFSETQ. V shed 0 bases and J shed 4 bases, with 11 bases lying between them. This chain's CDR3 is CASSLASGVYEQYF. The CDR3 DNA follows: TGCGCCAGCAGCTTGGCATCAGGGGTGTACGAGCAGTACTTC.

This clonotype occurred many times. The rearrangement links TRBV6-5 to TRBJ1-4, with 7 bases lining up with TRBD1. Germline CDR1 reads MNHEY; CDR2 reads SVGAGI. This CDR3 region has 15 residues. V lost 6 bases and J lost 0; bases outside the gene matches: 4. The CDR3 is CASRKTGTTNEKLFF. For the CDR3, the DNA is TGTGCCAGCAGGAAGACAGGGACAACTAATGAAAAACTGTTTTTT.

This clonotype was counted between two and nine times. The chain is built from TRBV7-6 and TRBJ2-3; no definite D call. The length of the CDR3 is 15 residues. Between the trimmed V and J ends, which lost 0 bases and 1 base, there was a span of 8 bases. The germline CDR1 and CDR2 sequences are SGHVS and FNYEAQ. For the CDR3, the DNA is TGTGCCAGCAGCTTAGCGCATGGCGGCACAGATACGCAGTATTTT. Translated, it gives CASSLAHGGTDTQYF.

The J gene is TRBJ2-1, the V gene TRBV12-3 or TRBV12-4; 10 bases fit TRBD2. V was clipped by 5 bases and J by 9 bases; unmatched bases: 10. The CDR3 extends over 15 amino acids. The CDR3 protein is CASSPRSGRAVEQFF. Here the CDR3 DNA reads TGTGCCAGCAGTCCTCGAAGCGGGAGGGCCGTTGAGCAGTTCTTC.

This clonotype was seen at least ten times. The chain is built from TRBV6-2 or TRBV6-3 and TRBJ1-5; perhaps TRBD1 as D (5 bases). Per germline, CDR1 MNHEY and CDR2 SVGEGT. With 5 bases removed from V and 7 bases from J, the gap between germline ends came to 21 bases. The CDR3 is 16 residues long. Written as DNA, the CDR3 is TGTGCCAGCAGTCCGCCCCCTCGGGGGAAGGGACAGCCCCAGCATTTT. Its protein is CASSPPPRGKGQPQHF.

The gene calls are TRBV7-2 and TRBJ1-6; unclear D gene. The CDR3 length is 15 residues. The germline CDR1 and CDR2 sequences are SGHTA and FQGNSA. V dropped 0 bases and J dropped 10 bases, with 13 bases sitting between them. CDR3 amino acids: CASSLARGIGSPLHF. For the CDR3, the DNA is TGTGCCAGCAGCTTAGCGCGAGGTATTGGCTCACCCCTCCACTTT.

This clonotype was observed at least ten times. The V gene is TRBV20-1, the J gene TRBJ2-2; D is unresolved. The CDR3 spans 12 residues. Trimming shortened V by 5 bases and J by 4 bases, and 8 bases separated the two germline ends. CDR1 and CDR2 (germline): DFQATT, SNEGSKA (reference sequence). The CDR3: CSAAPPTGELFF. The CDR3 nucleotides are TGCAGTGCTGCCCCCCCCACCGGGGAGCTGTTTTTT.

CDR3 residues: CASSLSGQGANYGYTF. Written as DNA, the CDR3 is TGTGCCAGCAGCTTGTCTGGGCAGGGGGCTAACTATGGCTACACCTTC. The rearrangement uses TRBV7-9 and TRBJ1-2; TRBD1 matches at 7 bases. The length of the CDR3 is 16 residues. After removal of 3 bases from V and 0 bases from J, the junction contained 7 bases not matched to a gene. The germline V gene has CDR1 SEHNR and CDR2 FQNEAQ (reference sequence).

This clonotype is a singleton in its sample. The chain joins TRBV5-1 to TRBJ2-7, with D perhaps TRBD1 or TRBD2 (5 bases each). The length of the CDR3 is 10 residues. Germline V CDR1 and CDR2: SGHRS, YFSETQ. Trimming took 6 bases from V and 9 from J, leaving 10 bases between them. Here the CDR3 DNA reads TGCGCCAGCACCTCGGGACCGCAGTACTTC. Its translation is CASTSGPQYF.

This clonotype was found many times. This chain connects TRBV12-3 or TRBV12-4 to TRBJ1-1; 7 nucleotides line up with TRBD1. J gave up 7 bases and V 5 bases, and 7 bases lay outside the gene matches. This CDR3 has 13 amino acids. The CDR3, as DNA: TGTGCCAGCAGTCCGGAGGACAGGCTTGAAGCTTTCTTT. Protein product: CASSPEDRLEAFF.

This chain links TRBV4-1 with TRBJ2-1, with D possibly being TRBD1 (6 bases). This CDR3 is built from 15 residues. The V gene's germline CDR1 is MGHRA and CDR2 YSYEKL. The V end was cut by 4 bases, the J end by 0 bases, with 10 bases between. Here the CDR3 DNA reads TGCGCCAGCAGCCGACAGGCCAGCTCCTACAATGAGCAGTTCTTC. Its protein is CASSRQASSYNEQFF.

This sequence joins TRBV5-1 and TRBJ2-3, with D hard to call. Per germline, CDR1 SGHRS and CDR2 YFSETQ. The CDR3 runs to 10 residues. V was clipped by 6 bases and J by 5 bases, with 4 bases between them. CDR3 region: CASMGDTQYF. The DNA of the CDR3 is TGCGCCAGCATGGGAGATACGCAGTATTTT.

This clonotype was detected ten times or more. The chain has TRBV11-3 and TRBJ1-2; TRBD1 is a possible D gene (5 bases). V lost 3 bases and J 10 bases, leaving 9 bases between the germline ends. The V gene's germline CDR1 is SGHNT and CDR2 YENEEA. This CDR3 contains 11 residues. CDR3 protein: CASSLGPYYTF. The DNA for the CDR3 is TGTGCCAGCAGCTTGGGGCCGTACTACACCTTC.

The chain uses TRBV28 and TRBJ2-5, with D unresolved. Per the germline V gene, CDR1 is MDHEN and CDR2 is SYDVKM. Trimming left V 3 bases short and J 2 bases short, with 19 bases between. The CDR3 extends over 17 amino acids. DNA of the CDR3: TGTGCCAGCAGTTTGCTCTGGGGAATCCGGTCACAAGAGACCCAGTACTTC. The encoded protein is CASSLLWGIRSQETQYF.

This clonotype was detected many times. The chain couples TRBV18 to TRBJ2-1, with TRBD2 matching 7 bases. Germline assignment: CDR1 KGHSH and CDR2 LQKENI. This CDR3 region has 13 residues. Trimming removed 10 bases from V and 7 bases from J; junction bases left unmatched: 10. The CDR3 spells CATTAGEPNEQFF. The CDR3, as DNA: TGTGCCACCACGGCGGGAGAGCCGAATGAGCAGTTCTTC.

The V call is TRBV29-1, the J call TRBJ1-2; TRBD1 is a possible D gene (5 bases). Germline assignment: CDR1 SQVTM and CDR2 ANQGSEA. The CDR3 length is 11 residues. With 6 bases removed from V and 1 base from J, the gap between germline ends came to 6 bases. CDR3 DNA sequence: TGCAGCGTCGACAGTAACTATGGCTACACCTTC. It codes for CSVDSNYGYTF.

J is TRBJ2-3 and V is TRBV6-5; possibly TRBD1 for D (5 bases). CDR1 is MNHEY, CDR2 SVGAGI, per germline. CDR3 length: 14 amino acids. V gave up 5 bases and J gave up 2 bases, with 11 bases separating them. The CDR3 DNA reads TGTGCCAGCAGTCACCGCGGACACACAGATACGCAGTATTTT. This translates into CASSHRGHTDTQYF.

This clonotype was picked up many times. CDR3 sequence (DNA): TGTGCCAGCACCCTATGGGGGCAAATCTACGAGCAGTACTTC. Its protein is CASTLWGQIYEQYF. The rearrangement uses TRBV12-3 or TRBV12-4 and TRBJ2-7, with D possibly matching TRBD1 (6 bases). The CDR3 totals 14 residues. V was cut by 7 bases and J by 3 bases, with 16 bases left in between.

This clonotype has only a few counts. The gene calls are TRBV7-4 and TRBJ2-1; no firm D call. Germline V gene lookup returns CDR1 SGHVT and CDR2 SQSDAQ. The CDR3 is 11 residues long. Between the trimmed V and J ends, which lost 0 bases and 12 bases, there was a span of 6 bases. For the CDR3, the DNA is TGTGCCAGCAGCTTAGCTCTTGGGCAGTTCTTC. Translated: CASSLALGQFF.

There are a few counts of this clonotype. This rearrangement joins TRBV28 to TRBJ2-7, with D perhaps being TRBD1 or TRBD2 (6 bases each). Germline CDR1 is MDHEN and CDR2 is SYDVKM. The CDR3 consists of 14 residues. The V gene lost 6 bases and the J gene lost 4 bases, with 16 bases spanning the gap. The CDR3 spells CASSARGQDYEQYF. The CDR3 DNA sequence: TGTGCCAGCAGCGCGCGGGGACAAGATTACGAGCAGTACTTC.

This clonotype was detected many times. This sequence joins TRBV29-1 and TRBJ2-1, with D possibly TRBD2 on 6 matching bases. The CDR3 consists of 12 residues. V lost 6 bases, J lost 8 bases, and 14 bases lay in between. Germline V lookup: CDR1 SQVTM, CDR2 ANQGSEA. CDR3 DNA: TGCAGCGTCCCCCGGGAGTGGGATGAGCAGTTCTTC. It encodes CSVPREWDEQFF.

This clonotype has more than one count but fewer than ten. V is TRBV12-5 and J is TRBJ2-5; D gene uncertain. Looked up from germline, CDR1 is LGHNT and CDR2 is FRNRAP. CDR3 size: 14 residues. The V gene lost 2 bases and the J gene lost 7 bases, with 14 bases spanning the gap. CDR3 region: CASGLSSLEGTQYF. For the CDR3, the DNA is TGTGCTAGTGGTTTGTCCAGCCTTGAAGGGACCCAGTACTTC.

The genes are TRBV28 and TRBJ2-6; D is ambiguous. The CDR3 has 14 amino acids. In germline, CDR1 is MDHEN, CDR2 SYDVKM. Trimming took off 8 bases at V and 1 base at J, with 9 bases between the two ends. The CDR3 reads CASVDHSGANVLTF. Here the CDR3 DNA reads TGTGCCAGCGTAGACCATTCTGGGGCCAACGTCCTGACTTTC.

This clonotype has ten or more counts. The chain recombines TRBV19 with TRBJ1-6; D ambiguous. The germline gives CDR1 LNHDA, CDR2 SQIVND (reference sequence). The CDR3 extends over 13 amino acids. Trimming stripped 6 bases from V and 8 bases from J, with 11 bases between. CDR3 nucleotides: TGTGCCAGTAGATCGCGGGCGGATTCACCCCTCCACTTT. It is translated as CASRSRADSPLHF. Full variable domain (rest looked up from reference TRBV19 and TRBJ1-6): DGGITQSPKYLFRKEGQNVTLSCEQNLNHDAMYWYRQDPGQGLRLIYYSQIVNDFQKGDIAEGYSVSREKKESFPLTVTSAQKNPTAFYLCASRSRADSPLHFGNGTRLTVT.

The chain has TRBV6-1 and TRBJ1-1, with D uncertain. The ends were cut back, 6 bases at V and 0 bases at J, with 8 bases in the middle. CDR1 and CDR2 from the germline V gene are MNHNS and SASEGT. The CDR3 is 13 amino acids. DNA of the CDR3: TGTGCCAGCAGCGCTGATCTGAACACTGAAGCTTTCTTT. This encodes CASSADLNTEAFF.

This clonotype has a count of ten or more. The chain has TRBV29-1 and TRBJ1-1; a weak D match, TRBD1 (5 bases). Trimming left V 4 bases short and J 4 bases short, with 10 bases between. The CDR3 runs to 12 residues. Germline CDR1 reads SQVTM; CDR2 reads ANQGSEA. CDR3 coding DNA: TGCAGCGTTGTGGGGCTGAGCACTGAAGCTTTCTTT. Translating it yields CSVVGLSTEAFF.

Concerning this clonotype itself: One base away lies a much larger clone, so this may be a sequencing read error. The chain couples TRBV18 to TRBJ2-3, with 8 positions matching TRBD1. The CDR3 spans 16 residues. CDR1 is KGHSH, CDR2 LQKENI, per germline. Losses at the gene ends were 3 bases for V and 7 bases for J; bases not matched to a gene: 12. The chain's CDR3 is CASSPSRNRGVNTQYF. CDR3 nucleotides: TGTGCCAGCTCACCTTCCCGGAACAGGGGGGTGAATACGCAGTATTTT.

This clonotype has just a few counts. V is TRBV5-1 and J is TRBJ2-1; D ambiguous. The CDR3 consists of 13 residues. The V end was cut by 0 bases, the J end by 8 bases, with 9 bases between. Looked up from germline, CDR1 is SGHRS and CDR2 is YFSETQ. CDR3: CASSLAAAHEQFF. DNA of the CDR3: TGCGCCAGCAGCTTGGCGGCTGCGCATGAGCAGTTCTTC.

This clonotype was observed a few times. The chain carries TRBV28 and TRBJ2-2; D gene ambiguous. The length of the CDR3 is 13 residues. Trimming stripped 5 bases from V and 5 bases from J, with 9 bases between. Germline loops: CDR1 MDHEN, CDR2 SYDVKM. CDR3: CASSQPTTGELFF. CDR3 bases: TGTGCCAGCAGTCAACCGACAACCGGGGAGCTGTTTTTT.